The 4 T cell receptor beta chains listed next were all sequenced from one sample in a study of blood T cell repertoires in COVID-19. Sequencing was performed with immunoSEQ multiplex PCR; in TCRdb, only in-frame clones are kept and a portion is missing. The table has over 200,000 clones, approximately 75% seen once; the top ten hold around 9%. Sequencing input: PBMCs or T cells enriched from blood (not recorded which). The origin of the receptors is a man in his forties who had recovered from COVID-19.

The J gene is TRBJ1-1, the V gene TRBV28; D perhaps matches TRBD1 (5 bases). CDR3 length equals 15 residues. V lost 6 bases, J lost 4 bases, and 18 bases lay in between. Germline assignment: CDR1 MDHEN and CDR2 SYDVKM. CDR3 protein: CASSEIRGGSTEAFF. CDR3 in DNA: TGTGCCAGCAGCGAAATACGCGGGGGAAGCACTGAAGCTTTCTTT. The whole variable domain, remainder taken from reference TRBV28 and TRBJ1-1, is DVKVTQSSRYLVKRTGEKVFLECVQDMDHENMFWYRQDPGLGLRLIYFSYDVKMKEKGDIPEGYSVSREKKERFSLILESASTNQTSMYLCASSEIRGGSTEAFFGQGTRLTVV.

The V and J genes are TRBV3-1 (or the pseudogene TRBV3-2) and TRBJ1-4; a possible D gene is TRBD1 (5 bases). The CDR3 runs to 14 residues. Trimming removed 4 bases at V and 17 bases at J, with 23 bases between. Germline CDR1 LGHDT, CDR2 YNNKEL (reference sequence). CDR3 in DNA: TGTGCCAGCAGCCGCGGACAACATCTAACCCCTCCTTTTTTT. Translating it yields CASSRGQHLTPPFF.

The CDR3 spells CAWSLGAMTEAFF. CDR3 bases: TGTGCCTGGAGTCTGGGGGCGATGACTGAAGCTTTCTTT. The chain combines TRBV30 with TRBJ1-1; D is perhaps TRBD1 (6 bases). The V end was cut by 2 bases, the J end by 5 bases, with 12 bases between. The CDR3 has 13 residues. CDR1 is GTSNPN, CDR2 SVGIG, per germline (reference sequence).

The V gene is TRBV2, the J gene TRBJ2-2; D possibly corresponds to TRBD1 (5 bases). This CDR3 region has 14 residues. The ends were cut back, 1 base at V and 3 bases at J, with 6 bases in the middle. In germline, CDR1 is SNHLY, CDR2 FYNNEI. The CDR3 spells CASSEVGDTGELFF. The CDR3 DNA reads TGTGCCAGCAGTGAAGTAGGGGACACCGGGGAGCTGTTTTTT.